One and the same sample provided the 4 T cell receptor beta chains below, sequenced in a study of blood T cell repertoires in COVID-19. Using immunoSEQ multiplex PCR, the repertoire was profiled, and TCRdb retains in-frame clones only, with some absent. The sample comprises about 220,000 clones, over 75% of which are singletons, and around 13% rests with the top ten. The sample consisted of peripheral blood. Receptors were obtained from a human donor in a cohort sampled during active COVID-19.

The chain recombines TRBV3-1 (or the pseudogene TRBV3-2) with TRBJ2-1, with 12 positions matching TRBD2. Germline loops: CDR1 LGHDT, CDR2 YNNKEL (reference sequence). This CDR3 is 16 amino acids long. V dropped 4 bases and J dropped 9; count of bases not matched to a gene: 10. The CDR3 loop reads CASSPTTSGRRSEQFF. The CDR3 DNA reads as TGTGCCAGCAGCCCGACGACTAGCGGGAGAAGAAGTGAGCAGTTCTTC.

This rearrangement joins TRBV11-3 to TRBJ2-3; 10 bases align to TRBD1. This CDR3 has 16 residues. CDR1 is SGHNT, CDR2 YENEEA, per germline. V was pared by 5 bases and J by 3 bases, with 8 bases of the junction left unmatched. CDR3 sequence (DNA): TGTGCCAGCAGCAGCTCCGGGACAGGGGCGACAGATACGCAGTATTTT. Translation: CASSSSGTGATDTQYF.

V gene TRBV5-4 combines with J gene TRBJ2-3; D might be TRBD2 (5 bases). Trimming cost V 6 bases and J 7 bases, with 21 bases left between them. CDR3 length: 15 residues. CDR1 SGHNT and CDR2 YYREEE come from the germline V gene (reference sequence). The CDR3 DNA follows: TGTGCCAGCAACCTCGAGGGTCTACCAACTTATACGCAGTATTTT. The encoded protein is CASNLEGLPTYTQYF.

CDR3 in DNA: TGTGCCTGGAGTGTGGGACTGAATAAAGAAGCTTTCTTT. As protein: CAWSVGLNKEAFF. The rearrangement links TRBV30 to TRBJ1-1; possibly TRBD1 for D (5 bases). Between the trimmed V and J ends, which lost 0 bases and 8 bases, there was a span of 13 bases. The length of the CDR3 is 13 residues. Germline V lookup: CDR1 GTSNPN, CDR2 SVGIG (reference sequence).